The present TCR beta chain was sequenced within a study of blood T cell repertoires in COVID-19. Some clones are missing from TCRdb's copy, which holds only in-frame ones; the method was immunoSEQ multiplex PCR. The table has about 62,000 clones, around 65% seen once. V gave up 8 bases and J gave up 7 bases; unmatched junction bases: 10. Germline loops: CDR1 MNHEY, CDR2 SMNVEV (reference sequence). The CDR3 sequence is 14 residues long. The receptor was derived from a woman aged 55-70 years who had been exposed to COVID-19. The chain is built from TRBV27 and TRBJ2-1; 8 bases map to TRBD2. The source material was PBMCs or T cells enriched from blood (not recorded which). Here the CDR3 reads CASQTGTSGNEQFF. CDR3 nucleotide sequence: TGTGCCAGCCAGACCGGGACTAGTGGAAATGAGCAGTTCTTC.